This entry features one T cell receptor (beta chain) sequence. As yet, its antigen is unknown. The sample originates from a study of OX40 agonist ivuxolimab in advanced cancers. Background on the study: Age averaged 60 years (range roughly 23 to 90), and roughly 80% were male. Overall study results and limits: Both CD4+ and CD8+ T cell populations in blood had undergone clonal expansion by week 6 at 0.1 to 3.0 mg/kg. Some patients who did not respond also had low normalized T-cell clonal expansion.

TCRdb keeps only in-frame clones here, not all; method: immunoSEQ multiplex PCR. The table shows more than 100,000 clones, with about 93% occurring only once. This CDR3 has 13 amino acids. Germline lookup yields CDR1 SGHAT and CDR2 FQDESV (reference sequence). V was pared by 0 bases and J by 4 bases, with 4 bases between. The sample consisted of CD4+ or CD8+ T cells sorted from blood, taken in a trial of the OX40 agonist ivuxolimab. This receptor was taken from an adult with an advanced solid tumor such as melanoma, head and neck, liver or kidney cancer. The chain links TRBV11-1 to TRBJ1-5; D is unclear. Here the CDR3 DNA reads TGTGCCAGCAGCTTAGCCCAAAATCAGCCCCAGCATTTT. It translates to CASSLAQNQPQHF.